These 2 T cell receptor beta chains originate from one sample sequenced in a study of T-cell reconstitution after alpha-beta-depleted transplantation in children. For TCRbeta, the library was prepared with unique molecular identifiers. Via MiXCR, TCRdb re-called the PCR reads, giving one row per CDR3 protein. The sample holds roughly 500,000 distinct CDR3 sequences, around 12% seen once. The sample in question was PBMCs from the stem cell graft donor, obtained from the stem cell graft. The receptors originated from a human donor who donated a stem cell graft to a child with combined immunodeficiency.

The chain links TRBV6-2 or TRBV6-3 to TRBJ1-6; D gene unclear. The CDR3 is made up of 12 amino acids. Per germline, CDR1 MNHEY and CDR2 SVGEGT. V gave up 2 bases and J gave up 10 bases, with 6 bases separating them. CDR3 amino acids: CASSYDLSPLHF. The CDR3, as DNA: TGTGCCAGCAGTTACGACTTGTCACCCCTCCACTTT.

In this sample, this clonotype turned up many times. The chain employs TRBV7-2 and TRBJ2-1; D not certain. The germline gives CDR1 SGHTA, CDR2 FQGNSA. V lost 1 base to trimming and J lost 7 bases, with 8 bases between them. The CDR3 consists of 13 residues. The CDR3 bases are TGTGCCAGCAGCTTAGAAACCCAGAATGAGCAGTTCTTC. Its protein is CASSLETQNEQFF.